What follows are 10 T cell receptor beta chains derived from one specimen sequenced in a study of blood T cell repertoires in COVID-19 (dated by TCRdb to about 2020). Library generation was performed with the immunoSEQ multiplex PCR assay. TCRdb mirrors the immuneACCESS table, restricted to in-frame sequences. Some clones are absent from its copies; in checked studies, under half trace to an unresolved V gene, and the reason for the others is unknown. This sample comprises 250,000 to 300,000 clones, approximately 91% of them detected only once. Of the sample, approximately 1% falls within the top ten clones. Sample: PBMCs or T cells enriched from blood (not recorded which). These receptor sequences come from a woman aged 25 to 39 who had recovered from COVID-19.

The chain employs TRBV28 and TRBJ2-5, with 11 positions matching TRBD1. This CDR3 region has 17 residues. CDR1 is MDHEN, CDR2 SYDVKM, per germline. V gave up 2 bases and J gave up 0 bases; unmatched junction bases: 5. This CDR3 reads CASSLNRDRGDQETQYF. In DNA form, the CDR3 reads TGTGCCAGCAGTTTAAACCGGGACAGGGGGGACCAAGAGACCCAGTACTTC.

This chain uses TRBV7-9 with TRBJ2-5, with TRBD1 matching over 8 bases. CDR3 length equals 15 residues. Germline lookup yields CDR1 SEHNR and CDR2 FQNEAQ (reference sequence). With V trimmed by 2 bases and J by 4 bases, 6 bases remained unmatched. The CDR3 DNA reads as TGTGCCAGCAGCTTATGGGGCAGGGGGCCAGAGACCCAGTACTTC. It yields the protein CASSLWGRGPETQYF.

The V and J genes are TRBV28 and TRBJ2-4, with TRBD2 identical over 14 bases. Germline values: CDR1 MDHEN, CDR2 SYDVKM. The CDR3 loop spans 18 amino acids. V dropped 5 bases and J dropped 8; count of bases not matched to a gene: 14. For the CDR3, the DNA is TGTGCCAGCAGTCCCCGGACTAGCGGGAGGATTGTGAGTTACATTCAGTACTTC. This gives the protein CASSPRTSGRIVSYIQYF. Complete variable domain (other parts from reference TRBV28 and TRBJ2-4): DVKVTQSSRYLVKRTGEKVFLECVQDMDHENMFWYRQDPGLGLRLIYFSYDVKMKEKGDIPEGYSVSREKKERFSLILESASTNQTSMYLCASSPRTSGRIVSYIQYFGAGTRLSVL.

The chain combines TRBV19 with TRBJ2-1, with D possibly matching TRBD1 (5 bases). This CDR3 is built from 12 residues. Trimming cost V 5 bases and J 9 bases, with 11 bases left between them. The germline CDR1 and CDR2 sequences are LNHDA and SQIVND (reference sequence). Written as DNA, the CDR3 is TGTGCCAGTAGTTTGTCAGGGATTGAGCAGTTCTTC. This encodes CASSLSGIEQFF.

CDR3 loop: CASSHRRQTYSEAFF. DNA of the CDR3: TGTGCCAGCAGCCATAGGCGACAGACCTATTCTGAAGCTTTCTTT. V gene TRBV5-6 combines with J gene TRBJ1-1; D perhaps matches TRBD1 (5 bases). The CDR3 contains 15 residues. V lost 4 bases and J lost 6, with 19 bases in between. Germline values: CDR1 SGHDT, CDR2 YYEEEE. Full variable domain (remainder filled in from reference TRBV5-6 and TRBJ1-1): DAGVTQSPTHLIKTRGQQVTLRCSPKSGHDTVSWYQQALGQGPQFIFQYYEEEERQRGNFPDRFSGHQFPNYSSELNVNALLLGDSALYLCASSHRRQTYSEAFFGQGTRLTVV.

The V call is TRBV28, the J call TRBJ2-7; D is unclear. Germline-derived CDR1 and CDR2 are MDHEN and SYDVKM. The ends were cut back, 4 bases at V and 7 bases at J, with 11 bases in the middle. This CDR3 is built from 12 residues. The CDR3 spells CASSSPTVEQYF. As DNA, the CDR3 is TGTGCCAGCAGTTCCCCTACGGTTGAGCAGTACTTC.

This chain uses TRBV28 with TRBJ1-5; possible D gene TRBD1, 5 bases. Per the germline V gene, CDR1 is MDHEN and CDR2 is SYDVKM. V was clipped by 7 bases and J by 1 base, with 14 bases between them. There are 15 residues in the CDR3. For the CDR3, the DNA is TGTGCCAGCACTCTGGGGGGTCTGAGCAATCAGCCCCAGCATTTT. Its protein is CASTLGGLSNQPQHF.

The CDR3 reads CASSLGGDTIYF. In nucleotides, the CDR3 is TGTGCCAGCAGCTTAGGCGGCGACACCATATATTTT. The rearrangement uses TRBV7-9 and TRBJ1-3; D uncertain. Germline lookup yields CDR1 SEHNR and CDR2 FQNEAQ (reference sequence). This CDR3 region has 12 residues. Trimming pared 1 base from V and 8 bases from J, leaving 6 bases between.

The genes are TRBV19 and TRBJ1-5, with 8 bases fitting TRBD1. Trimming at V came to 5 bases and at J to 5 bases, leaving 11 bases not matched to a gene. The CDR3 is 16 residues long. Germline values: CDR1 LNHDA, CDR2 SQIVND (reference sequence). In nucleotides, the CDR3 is TGTGCCAGTAGTCCATCGCGGGGGACAGGAGATCAGCCCCAGCATTTT. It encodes CASSPSRGTGDQPQHF. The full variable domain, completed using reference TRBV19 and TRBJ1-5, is DGGITQSPKYLFRKEGQNVTLSCEQNLNHDAMYWYRQDPGQGLRLIYYSQIVNDFQKGDIAEGYSVSREKKESFPLTVTSAQKNPTAFYLCASSPSRGTGDQPQHFGDGTRLSIL.

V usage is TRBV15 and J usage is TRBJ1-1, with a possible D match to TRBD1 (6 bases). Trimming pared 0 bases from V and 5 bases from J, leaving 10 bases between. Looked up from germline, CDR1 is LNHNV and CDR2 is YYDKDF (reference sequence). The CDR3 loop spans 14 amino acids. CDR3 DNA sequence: TGTGCCACCAGCAGAGAACAGGGACGGACTGAAGCTTTCTTT. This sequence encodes CATSREQGRTEAFF.